This record looks at one T cell receptor (beta chain) sequence and its context. This sample stems from a study of cytomegalovirus exposure and HLA in healthy donors. Germline loops: CDR1 SGDLS, CDR2 YYNGEE. This CDR3 is 14 amino acids long. Trimming at V came to 0 bases and at J to 3 bases, leaving 3 bases not matched to a gene. PCR employed 60 Vbeta and 13 Jbeta primers. Only in-frame clones appear in the TCRdb table, and some are missing; sequencing was by immunoSEQ multiplex PCR. Here the sample spans some 110,000 clones, about three quarters being singletons. The receptor was isolated from a man aged 55 to 70 in good health and CMV-seropositive. Material for sequencing was PBMCs. This rearrangement joins TRBV9 to TRBJ2-7; 7 nucleotides line up with TRBD2. The CDR3 here is CASSVGGGDYEQYF. The CDR3 DNA follows: TGTGCCAGCAGCGTAGGGGGAGGGGACTACGAGCAGTACTTC.